This TCR beta chain was retrieved from a study of blood T cell repertoires in COVID-19. TCRdb keeps only in-frame clones here, not all; method: immunoSEQ multiplex PCR. The sample records tens of thousands of clones, more than 80% being singletons. The length of the CDR3 is 15 residues. Trimming removed 2 bases at V and 3 bases at J, with 13 bases between. From germline, CDR1 is SGHTA and CDR2 FQGNSA. The sequenced sample consisted of peripheral blood. The chain joins TRBV7-2 to TRBJ1-2; the D gene is possibly TRBD1 (6 bases). The TCR comes from a woman aged 60-70 years with acute or convalescent COVID-19. CDR3 DNA: TGTGCCAGCAGCTTAACGGACAGACGGGACTATGGCTACACCTTC. Protein: CASSLTDRRDYGYTF.